The present entry profiles one TCR beta chain with its context. The CDR3 sequence is 15 residues long. V was shortened by 6 bases and J by 6 bases, with 20 bases between the two germline ends. Per the germline V gene, CDR1 is MNHEY and CDR2 is SVGAGI. This entry belongs to a study of blood T cell repertoires in COVID-19. Some clones are missing from TCRdb's copy, which holds only in-frame ones; the method was immunoSEQ multiplex PCR. Among about 160,000 clones listed, roughly 90% were seen once. This clonotype was sampled from a woman between 70 and 85 years old with acute or convalescent COVID-19. Source material: peripheral blood. The rearrangement links TRBV6-5 to TRBJ1-1, with TRBD1 as a possible D gene (5 bases). CDR3 sequence (DNA): TGTGCCAGCAGAAGGGAGGGGAGCCCTAAAGCTGAAGCTTTCTTT. The encoded protein is CASRREGSPKAEAFF.